The present TCR beta chain was sequenced within a study of OX40 agonist ivuxolimab in advanced cancers. Study-level background: From roughly 20 to 90 years was the age range, with a mean of about 54 years, and over 80% were male.

The CDR3 sequence is 12 residues long. Germline V gene lookup returns CDR1 MRHNA and CDR2 SNTAGT. The germline V and J ends were trimmed by 11 bases and 7 bases, with 14 bases remaining between them. Measured with immunoSEQ multiplex PCR; TCRdb has only the in-frame clones, and not every one. The sample has 20,000 to 30,000 clones, just under 75% seen once. The specimen comprised CD4+ or CD8+ T cells sorted from blood, sampled in a trial of the OX40 agonist ivuxolimab. The source is an adult with an advanced solid tumor such as melanoma, head and neck, liver or kidney cancer. This chain uses TRBV6-4 with TRBJ2-2, with a possible D match to TRBD2 (6 bases). The CDR3 DNA reads as TGTGCCGGCACGGGGGAATACGGGGAGCTGTTTTTT. Amino acid sequence: CAGTGEYGELFF.